Listed here is a single T cell receptor (beta chain). The sample belongs to a study of blood T cell repertoires in COVID-19. Study-wide background: PBMCs, B-cell-depleted T cells, or T cells were the source of the cDNA or gDNA that made up the material.

In the authors' methods: Amplification of reference gene primers was used by the study to estimate nucleated cell counts. The assay was immunoSEQ multiplex PCR, and TCRdb's table has in-frame clones only and misses some. V and J calls and clone size are copied from that table; D and trimming were computed from the DNA. The sample contains over 65,000 clones, 86% of which appear only once. With 4 bases clipped from V and 1 base from J, the junction kept 5 bases outside the gene matches. From germline, CDR1 is SGHNT and CDR2 YYREEE (reference sequence). The CDR3 extends over 15 amino acids. Material: peripheral blood. The TCR originated in a human donor in a cohort sampled during active COVID-19. The V call is TRBV5-4, the J call TRBJ2-5; 9 bases agree with TRBD1. The CDR3 protein is CASSLDRGVQETQYF. The CDR3 DNA sequence: TGTGCCAGCAGCCTGGACAGGGGAGTCCAAGAGACCCAGTACTTC.